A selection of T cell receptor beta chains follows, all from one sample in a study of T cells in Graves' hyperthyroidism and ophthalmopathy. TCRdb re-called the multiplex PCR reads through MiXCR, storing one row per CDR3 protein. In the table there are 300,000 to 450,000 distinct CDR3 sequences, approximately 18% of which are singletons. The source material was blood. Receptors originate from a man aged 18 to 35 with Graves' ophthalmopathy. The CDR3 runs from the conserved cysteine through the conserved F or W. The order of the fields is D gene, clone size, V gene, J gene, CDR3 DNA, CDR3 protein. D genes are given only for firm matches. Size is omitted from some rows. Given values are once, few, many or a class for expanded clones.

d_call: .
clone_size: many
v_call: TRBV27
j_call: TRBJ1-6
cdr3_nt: TGTGCCAGCAGTTCTGGGCCCTATAATTCACCCCTCCACTTT
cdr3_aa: CASSSGPYNSPLHF

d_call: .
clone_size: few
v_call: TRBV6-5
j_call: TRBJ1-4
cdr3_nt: TGTGCCAGCAGTTTCGGAGTCGACAGGACAGAAAAACTGTTTTTT
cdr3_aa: CASSFGVDRTEKLFF

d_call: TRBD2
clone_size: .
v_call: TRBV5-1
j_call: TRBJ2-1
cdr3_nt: TGCGCCAGCAGCTTACCGACTAGCGGAGCATCGGGGTACAATGAGCAGTTCTTC
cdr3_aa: CASSLPTSGASGYNEQFF

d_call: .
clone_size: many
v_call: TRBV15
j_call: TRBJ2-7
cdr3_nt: TGTGCCACCAATGATATGGGGGCTTACGAGCAGTACTTC
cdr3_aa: CATNDMGAYEQYF

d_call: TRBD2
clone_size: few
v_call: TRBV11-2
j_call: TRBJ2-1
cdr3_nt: TGTGCCAGCAGCTTAGAACTAGCGGGGGGGCTTAATGAGCAGTTCTTC
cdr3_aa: CASSLELAGGLNEQFF

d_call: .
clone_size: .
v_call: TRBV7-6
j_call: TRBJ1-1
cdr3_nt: TGTGCCAGCAGTCCATTGGACGGCGTGAACACTGAAGCTTTCTTT
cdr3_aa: CASSPLDGVNTEAFF

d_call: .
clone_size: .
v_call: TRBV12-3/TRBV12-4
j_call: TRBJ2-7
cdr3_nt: TGTGCCAGCAGTTCACCCCTAGGAGGAGTATCCTACGAGCAGTACTTC
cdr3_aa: CASSSPLGGVSYEQYF

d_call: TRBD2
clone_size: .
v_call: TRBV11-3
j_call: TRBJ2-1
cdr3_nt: TGTGCCAGCAGCCCCCGAACGGGCGGGGGGCGGGGTGAGCAGTTCTTC
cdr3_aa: CASSPRTGGGRGEQFF

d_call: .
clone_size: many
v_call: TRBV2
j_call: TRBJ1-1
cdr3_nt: TGTGCCAGCACAGGTGGGACTGAAGCTTTCTTT
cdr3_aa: CASTGGTEAFF

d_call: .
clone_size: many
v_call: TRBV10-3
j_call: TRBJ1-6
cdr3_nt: TGTGCCATCAGTCCACAGGGAAGCTCCTATAATTCACCCCTCCACTTT
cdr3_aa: CAISPQGSSYNSPLHF

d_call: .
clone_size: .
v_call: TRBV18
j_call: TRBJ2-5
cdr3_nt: TGTGCCAGCTCACCACAGAATGGCCAAGAGACCCAGTACTTC
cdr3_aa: CASSPQNGQETQYF

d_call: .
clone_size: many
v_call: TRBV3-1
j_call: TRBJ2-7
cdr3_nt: TGTGCCAGCAGCCTTGGACTTTTTAAGACCTACGAGCAGTACTTC
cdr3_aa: CASSLGLFKTYEQYF

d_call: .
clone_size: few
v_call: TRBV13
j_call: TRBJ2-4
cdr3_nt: TGTGCCAGCAGCTCCCCACGGGGTGAGGAAAACATTCAGTACTTC
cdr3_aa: CASSSPRGEENIQYF

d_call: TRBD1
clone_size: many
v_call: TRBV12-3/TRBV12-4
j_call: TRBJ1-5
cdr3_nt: TGTGCCAGCAGCCCAGGGGGGATTAACAATCAGCCCCAGCATTTT
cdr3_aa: CASSPGGINNQPQHF

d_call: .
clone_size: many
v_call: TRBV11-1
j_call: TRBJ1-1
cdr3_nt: TGTGCCAGCAGCTTGAGGGGGATGAGGACTGAAGCTTTCTTT
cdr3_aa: CASSLRGMRTEAFF

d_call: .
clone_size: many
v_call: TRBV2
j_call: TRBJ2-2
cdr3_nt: TGTGCCAGCAGTGAAGCGGCCTACTGGACCGGGGAGCTGTTTTTT
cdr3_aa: CASSEAAYWTGELFF

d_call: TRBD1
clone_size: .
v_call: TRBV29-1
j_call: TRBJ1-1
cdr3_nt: TGCAGCGTCGGGACAGCGGTTGAAGCTTTCTTT
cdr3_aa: CSVGTAVEAFF

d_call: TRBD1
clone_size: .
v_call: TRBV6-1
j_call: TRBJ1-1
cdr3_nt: TGTGCCAGCAGTGACAGGGGGATGAACACTGAAGCTTTCTTT
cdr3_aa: CASSDRGMNTEAFF

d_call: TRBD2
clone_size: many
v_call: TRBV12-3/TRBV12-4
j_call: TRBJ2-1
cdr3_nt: TGTGCCAGCAGGCCGACTAGCGGGGGGGCGAATGAGCAGTTCTTC
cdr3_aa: CASRPTSGGANEQFF

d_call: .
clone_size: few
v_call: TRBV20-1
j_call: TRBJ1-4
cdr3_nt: TGCAGTGCTAGCCCACCGATGGGGGGTGAAAAACTGTTTTTT
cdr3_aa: CSASPPMGGEKLFF

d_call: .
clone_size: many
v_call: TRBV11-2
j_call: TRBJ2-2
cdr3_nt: TGTGCCAGCAGCTTAGTTGAGCAGGGGATCGGGGAGCTGTTTTTT
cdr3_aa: CASSLVEQGIGELFF

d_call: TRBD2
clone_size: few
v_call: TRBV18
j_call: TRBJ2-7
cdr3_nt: TGTGCCAGCTCACCACCCGGGGGGGGGCGCTCCTACGAGCAGTACTTC
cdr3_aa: CASSPPGGGRSYEQYF